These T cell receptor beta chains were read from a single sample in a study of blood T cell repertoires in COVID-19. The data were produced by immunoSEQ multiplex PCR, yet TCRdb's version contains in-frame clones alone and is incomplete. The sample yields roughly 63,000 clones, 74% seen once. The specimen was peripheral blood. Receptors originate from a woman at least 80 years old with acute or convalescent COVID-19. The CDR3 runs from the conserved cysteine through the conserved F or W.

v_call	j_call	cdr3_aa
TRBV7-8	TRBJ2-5	CASSSPGLAQETQYF
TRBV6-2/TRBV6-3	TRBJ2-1	CASIPKGTNEQFF
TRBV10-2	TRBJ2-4	CASSEWFRTSDENIQYF
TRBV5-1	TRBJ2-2	CASSLRQGGTGELFF
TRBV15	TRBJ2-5	CATSREREETQYF
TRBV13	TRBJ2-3	CASTPPVNTQYF
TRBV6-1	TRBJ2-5	CASSDLQGRSQETQYF
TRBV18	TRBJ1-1	CASSPQIHRGRTEAFF
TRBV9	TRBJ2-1	CASSAELNEQFF
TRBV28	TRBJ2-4	CASSHGTGENIQYF
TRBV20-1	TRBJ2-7	CSASGRLGLAAYEQYF
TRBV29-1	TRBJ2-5	CSVDPAWTSGSRETQYF
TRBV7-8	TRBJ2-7	CASSLLREVSYEQYF
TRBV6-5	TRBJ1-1	CASSQTSMNTEAFF
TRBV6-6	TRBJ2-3	CASTRQDPDTQYF
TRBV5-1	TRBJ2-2	CASSPSGAGELFF
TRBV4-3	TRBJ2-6	CASSQDRASGANVLTF
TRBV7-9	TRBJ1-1	CASSSGVRTEAFF
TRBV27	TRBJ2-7	CASSPGTGTIRQYF
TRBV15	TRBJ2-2	CATSRASVDTGELFF
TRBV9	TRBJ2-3	CASSVVSGPSTDTQYF
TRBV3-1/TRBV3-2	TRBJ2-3	CASSHARDKPTDTQYF
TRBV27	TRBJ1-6	CASNRDGGNSPLHF
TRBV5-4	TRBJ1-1	CASSLGRVNTEAFF
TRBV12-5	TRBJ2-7	CASGLGQGPYEQYF
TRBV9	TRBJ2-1	CASSPPGQGVYNEQFF
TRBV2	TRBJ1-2	CASSEGQGAGSYGYTF
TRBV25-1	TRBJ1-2	CASSEPRQGYGYTF
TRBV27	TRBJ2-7	CASTRDRTSYEQYF
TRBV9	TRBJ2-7	CASSVVGQGYEQYF
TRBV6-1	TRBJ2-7	CASSTGFREQYF
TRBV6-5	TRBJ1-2	CASREDRYYGYTF
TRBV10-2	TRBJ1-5	CASRITGDQPQHF
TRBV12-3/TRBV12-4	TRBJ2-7	CASSSGIPGQYF
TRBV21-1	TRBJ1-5	CASSASGSLEASNQPQHF
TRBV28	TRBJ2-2	CASSFPSVGELFF
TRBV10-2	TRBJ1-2	CASSGGGPYYGYTF
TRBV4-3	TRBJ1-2	CASSPGDYGYTF
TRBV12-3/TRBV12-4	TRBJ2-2	CASTLDGTGELFF
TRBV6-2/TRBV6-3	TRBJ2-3	CASSYSLAGGTDTQYF
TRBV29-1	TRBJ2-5	CSVGDKGLAGEKTQYF
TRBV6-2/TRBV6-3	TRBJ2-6	CASSYGITPSGANVLTF
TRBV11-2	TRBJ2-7	CASSLGAGQQYF
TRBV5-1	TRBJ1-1	CASRLTGGRTEAFF
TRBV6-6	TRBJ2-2	CASSYRGQGTGELFF
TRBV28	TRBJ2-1	CASDYRGQGAGNEQFF
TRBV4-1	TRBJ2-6	CASSQQQFSGANVLTF
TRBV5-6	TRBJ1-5	CASSLAAGPGQPQHF
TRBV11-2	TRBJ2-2	CASSLLTGTAGELFF
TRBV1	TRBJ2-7	CTSSLHLAEIPGEQYF
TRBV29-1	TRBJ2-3	CSVEAQGGTDTQYF
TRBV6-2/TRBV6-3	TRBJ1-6	CASSYPPGLLNSPLHF
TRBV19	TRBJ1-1	CASRHREGNTEAFF
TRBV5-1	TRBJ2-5	CASSVQVSQETQYF
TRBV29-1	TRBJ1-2	CSVVGQTNYGYTF
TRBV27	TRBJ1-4	CASTTGSNEKLFF
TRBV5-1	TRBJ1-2	CASSFRTDYGYTF
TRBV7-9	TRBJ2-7	CASREGQGWPEQYF
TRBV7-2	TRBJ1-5	CASSQSGGGQPQHF